Listed below are T cell receptor beta chains from one sample, sequenced in a study of early T cells in non-severe SARS-CoV-2 infection. TCRdb re-analysed the 5' RACE reads in MiXCR, keeping a single row per CDR3 protein. The table lists 85,000 to 90,000 distinct CDR3 sequences, 14% to 15% of them singletons. Sequencing input: whole blood. These receptor sequences come from an adult who was a healthcare worker with PCR-confirmed SARS-CoV-2 infection or an uninfected control (not recorded which). CDR3s include the opening cysteine and the closing phenylalanine or tryptophan. A D gene is named only where the DNA matches it firmly. The size of a clone is reported for some rows only, either as once, few or many, or as a class for expanded clones.

cdr3_aa: CASSYLGAGSTGELFF
cdr3_nt: TGTGCCAGCAGTTACCTGGGAGCGGGGAGCACCGGGGAGCTGTTTTTT
clone_size: .
cdr3_length: 16
d_call: TRBD2
j_call: TRBJ2-2
v_call: TRBV6-2/TRBV6-3

cdr3_aa: CATNPTVPGQVETQYF
cdr3_nt: TGTGCCACCAATCCGACAGTTCCGGGACAGGTGGAGACCCAGTACTTC
clone_size: .
cdr3_length: 16
d_call: TRBD1
j_call: TRBJ2-5
v_call: TRBV10-3

cdr3_aa: CASSLGGRGNQPQHF
cdr3_nt: TGCGCCAGCAGCTTGGGGGGGCGCGGCAATCAGCCCCAGCATTTT
clone_size: many
cdr3_length: 15
d_call: .
j_call: TRBJ1-5
v_call: TRBV5-1

cdr3_aa: CASSTRTGLLETQYF
cdr3_nt: TGCGCCAGCAGCACCCGGACAGGGTTGTTGGAGACCCAGTACTTC
clone_size: .
cdr3_length: 15
d_call: TRBD1
j_call: TRBJ2-5
v_call: TRBV4-1

cdr3_aa: CASSSPPLGGGYGEQFF
cdr3_nt: TGTGCCAGCAGTTCCCCTCCGCTAGGCGGGGGATATGGTGAGCAGTTCTTC
clone_size: .
cdr3_length: 17
d_call: TRBD2
j_call: TRBJ2-1
v_call: TRBV5-4

cdr3_aa: CASSDPTGPPAFF
cdr3_nt: TGTGCCAGCAGTGACCCAACCGGGCCACCGGCTTTCTTT
clone_size: few
cdr3_length: 13
d_call: .
j_call: TRBJ1-1
v_call: TRBV6-1

cdr3_aa: CASSVEVRSQGENTIYF
cdr3_nt: TGTGCCAGCAGCGTAGAAGTGCGGTCCCAGGGCGAAAACACCATATATTTT
clone_size: few
cdr3_length: 17
d_call: .
j_call: TRBJ1-3
v_call: TRBV9

cdr3_aa: CASNGRLSGNTIYF
cdr3_nt: TGTGCCAGCAACGGACGGCTTTCTGGAAACACCATATATTTT
clone_size: many
cdr3_length: 14
d_call: .
j_call: TRBJ1-3
v_call: TRBV12-3/TRBV12-4

cdr3_aa: CASTRGQGNTIYF
cdr3_nt: TGTGCCAGCACGAGAGGACAGGGAAACACCATATATTTT
clone_size: few
cdr3_length: 13
d_call: .
j_call: TRBJ1-3
v_call: TRBV7-9

cdr3_aa: CASSKVNTEAFF
cdr3_nt: TGTGCCAGCAGCAAGGTCAACACTGAAGCTTTCTTT
clone_size: .
cdr3_length: 12
d_call: .
j_call: TRBJ1-1
v_call: TRBV11-1

cdr3_aa: CASSPVRDMDTEAFF
cdr3_nt: TGTGCCAGCAGCCCGGTCAGGGATATGGACACTGAAGCTTTCTTT
clone_size: few
cdr3_length: 15
d_call: .
j_call: TRBJ1-1
v_call: TRBV7-9

cdr3_aa: CAWSSPSSGGELFF
cdr3_nt: TGTGCCTGGAGTTCCCCCTCTTCAGGCGGGGAGCTGTTTTTT
clone_size: .
cdr3_length: 14
d_call: .
j_call: TRBJ2-2
v_call: TRBV30

cdr3_aa: CSASGGRGNQPQHF
cdr3_nt: TGCAGTGCTAGTGGGGGAAGAGGCAATCAGCCCCAGCATTTT
clone_size: .
cdr3_length: 14
d_call: .
j_call: TRBJ1-5
v_call: TRBV20-1

cdr3_aa: CASSLTASQETQYF
cdr3_nt: TGTGCCAGCAGCTTAACCGCCAGTCAAGAGACCCAGTACTTC
clone_size: few
cdr3_length: 14
d_call: .
j_call: TRBJ2-5
v_call: TRBV7-3

cdr3_aa: CASSPSNYGYTF
cdr3_nt: TGTGCCAGCAGCCCTTCTAACTATGGCTACACCTTC
clone_size: many
cdr3_length: 12
d_call: .
j_call: TRBJ1-2
v_call: TRBV9

cdr3_aa: CASTTTGRASPLHF
cdr3_nt: TGTGCCAGCACAACAACAGGGCGAGCTTCACCCCTCCACTTT
clone_size: .
cdr3_length: 14
d_call: .
j_call: TRBJ1-6
v_call: TRBV25-1

cdr3_aa: CASGQGQNTEAFF
cdr3_nt: TGTGCCAGCGGACAGGGGCAGAACACTGAAGCTTTCTTT
clone_size: few
cdr3_length: 13
d_call: TRBD1
j_call: TRBJ1-1
v_call: TRBV7-2

cdr3_aa: CASGLEVGRNQPQHF
cdr3_nt: TGTGCTAGTGGTTTGGAGGTCGGGAGGAATCAGCCCCAGCATTTT
clone_size: .
cdr3_length: 15
d_call: .
j_call: TRBJ1-5
v_call: TRBV12-5

cdr3_aa: CASKTSGGNTGELFF
cdr3_nt: TGTGCCAGCAAAACTAGCGGGGGGAACACCGGGGAGCTGTTTTTT
clone_size: few
cdr3_length: 15
d_call: TRBD2
j_call: TRBJ2-2
v_call: TRBV2

cdr3_aa: CASRSAPGTGGSNGANVLTF
cdr3_nt: TGCGCCAGCAGATCAGCTCCAGGGACAGGGGGCTCCAACGGGGCCAACGTCCTGACTTTC
clone_size: .
cdr3_length: 20
d_call: TRBD1
j_call: TRBJ2-6
v_call: TRBV10-2

cdr3_aa: CSARDRGQLF
cdr3_nt: TGCAGTGCTCGGGACAGGGGGCAACTCTTC
clone_size: .
cdr3_length: 10
d_call: TRBD1
j_call: TRBJ1-2
v_call: TRBV20-1

cdr3_aa: CASSWGVSTDTQYF
cdr3_nt: TGTGCCAGCAGCTGGGGGGTTAGCACAGATACGCAGTATTTT
clone_size: few
cdr3_length: 14
d_call: .
j_call: TRBJ2-3
v_call: TRBV7-3

cdr3_aa: CSAWDTQETQYF
cdr3_nt: TGCAGCGCGTGGGACACTCAAGAGACCCAGTACTTC
clone_size: many
cdr3_length: 12
d_call: .
j_call: TRBJ2-5
v_call: TRBV29-1

cdr3_aa: CASSLGQGAQNTGELFF
cdr3_nt: TGCGCCAGCAGCTTAGGACAGGGGGCACAAAACACCGGGGAGCTGTTTTTT
clone_size: .
cdr3_length: 17
d_call: TRBD1
j_call: TRBJ2-2
v_call: TRBV5-1

cdr3_aa: CATSADTYQPQHF
cdr3_nt: TGTGCCACCAGTGCTGACACCTATCAGCCCCAGCATTTT
clone_size: many
cdr3_length: 13
d_call: .
j_call: TRBJ1-5
v_call: TRBV24-1

cdr3_aa: CASSPTGGGSPLHF
cdr3_nt: TGTGCCAGCAGCCCGACAGGGGGTGGTTCACCCCTCCACTTT
clone_size: few
cdr3_length: 14
d_call: TRBD1
j_call: TRBJ1-6
v_call: TRBV7-6

cdr3_aa: CASSPMTGSNSPLHF
cdr3_nt: TGTGCCAGCAGCCCCATGACAGGGAGTAATTCACCCCTCCACTTT
clone_size: .
cdr3_length: 15
d_call: TRBD1
j_call: TRBJ1-6
v_call: TRBV3-1

cdr3_aa: CSVDVSGANGEQFF
cdr3_nt: TGCAGCGTTGACGTCTCGGGGGCTAATGGTGAGCAGTTCTTC
clone_size: .
cdr3_length: 14
d_call: .
j_call: TRBJ2-1
v_call: TRBV29-1

cdr3_aa: CASSYDGQYKNIQYF
cdr3_nt: TGTGCCAGCAGCTATGATGGACAGTACAAAAACATTCAGTACTTC
clone_size: many
cdr3_length: 15
d_call: .
j_call: TRBJ2-4
v_call: TRBV5-4

cdr3_aa: CASSRGFVAVQETQYF
cdr3_nt: TGTGCCAGCAGTAGGGGTTTTGTTGCGGTCCAAGAGACCCAGTACTTC
clone_size: few
cdr3_length: 16
d_call: .
j_call: TRBJ2-5
v_call: TRBV6-5

cdr3_aa: CASSLALGRAEKLFF
cdr3_nt: TGCGCCAGCAGCTTGGCGTTGGGCAGGGCTGAAAAACTGTTTTTT
clone_size: few
cdr3_length: 15
d_call: .
j_call: TRBJ1-4
v_call: TRBV5-1

cdr3_aa: CASSNATNEKLFF
cdr3_nt: TGTGCCAGCAGCAACGCAACTAATGAAAAACTGTTTTTT
clone_size: .
cdr3_length: 13
d_call: .
j_call: TRBJ1-4
v_call: TRBV11-1

cdr3_aa: CSVWLAGNNEQFF
cdr3_nt: TGCAGTGTTTGGCTAGCGGGCAACAATGAGCAGTTCTTC
clone_size: many
cdr3_length: 13
d_call: TRBD2
j_call: TRBJ2-1
v_call: TRBV20-1

cdr3_aa: CASSLGRQRSYGYTF
cdr3_nt: TGTGCCAGCAGCTTGGGAAGACAGAGATCCTATGGCTACACCTTC
clone_size: .
cdr3_length: 15
d_call: .
j_call: TRBJ1-2
v_call: TRBV7-8

cdr3_aa: CASSQWGAGNTEAFF
cdr3_nt: TGTGCCAGCAGCCAGTGGGGGGCCGGGAACACTGAAGCTTTCTTT
clone_size: many
cdr3_length: 15
d_call: .
j_call: TRBJ1-1
v_call: TRBV14

cdr3_aa: CASSIGTGNQPQHF
cdr3_nt: TGTGCCAGTAGTATCGGGACCGGCAATCAGCCCCAGCATTTT
clone_size: few
cdr3_length: 14
d_call: .
j_call: TRBJ1-5
v_call: TRBV19